One TCR beta chain is described in this entry. Its antigen remains unknown. Repertoires were generated with immunoSEQ multiplex PCR, while TCRdb's copy carries only in-frame clones and drops some. There are hundreds of thousands of clones in the sample; over 75% occur only once, and around 3.5% lies in the top ten. The treatment is: around 19 received Ad26.COV2.S at low or high dose, single or two shots; several received placebo; per-sample allocation not given. The samples date from day 63 after the first vaccine or placebo injection. Boston supplied an adult donor aged 18-55 years. Trimming removed 6 bases from V and 7 bases from J; junction bases left unmatched: 7. CDR3 length: 13 residues. Germline V lookup: CDR1 MNHEY, CDR2 SMNVEV (reference sequence). The data were obtained in a study of Ad26.COV2.S vaccination and SARS-CoV-2 variants. Looking at the study overall: Intramuscularly, Ad26.COV2.S was given either once or twice, 56 days apart. Study-level findings and limits: Recipients of either vaccine or placebo displayed similar breadth of non-spike TCRs.

The clonotype comes from a person aged 18-65 years who received the Ad26.COV2.S COVID-19 vaccine or a placebo. The material sequenced was peripheral blood, taken in a trial of Ad26.COV2.S vaccine versus placebo. V is TRBV27 and J is TRBJ1-2; TRBD1 agrees at 8 bases. For the CDR3, the DNA is TGTGCCAGCAGGCTTACAGGGGGTAGTGGCTACACCTTC. This translates into CASRLTGGSGYTF.